Listed below are T cell receptor beta chains from one sample, sequenced in a study of shared clonotypes between healthy human individuals. Repertoires were generated with immunoSEQ multiplex PCR, while TCRdb's copy carries only in-frame clones and drops some. There are roughly 520,000 clones in the sample; 95% to 97% occur only once, and approximately 0.06% lies in the top ten. The sample was naive CD4+ T cells sorted from blood. These receptors were obtained from a woman in her twenties or thirties in good health. Both conserved end residues are part of each CDR3. The D gene is left open where the match is weak. The size entry is marked missing in some rows and otherwise reads once, few, many or a size class.

D gene: -
clone size: -
V gene: TRBV9
J gene: TRBJ2-5
CDR3 DNA: TGTGCCAGCAGCCGAAGGCAGTTCCAAGAGACCCAGTACTTC
CDR3 protein: CASSRRQFQETQYF

D gene: TRBD1
clone size: -
V gene: TRBV9
J gene: TRBJ1-3
CDR3 DNA: TGTGCCAGCAGCGAGACAGGGCATGGAAACACCATATATTTT
CDR3 protein: CASSETGHGNTIYF

D gene: -
clone size: -
V gene: TRBV10-3
J gene: TRBJ1-3
CDR3 DNA: TGTGCCATCAGTGGGGTACAGGGTTCTGGAAACACCATATATTTT
CDR3 protein: CAISGVQGSGNTIYF

D gene: -
clone size: -
V gene: TRBV27
J gene: TRBJ1-2
CDR3 DNA: TGTGCCAGCAGTCCCCCCGGCGGGGGGTATGCTGGCTACACCTTC
CDR3 protein: CASSPPGGGYAGYTF

D gene: -
clone size: few
V gene: TRBV2
J gene: TRBJ1-5
CDR3 DNA: TGTGCCAGCAGAGCCCAGTTCGGGGGCAATCAGCCCCAGCATTTT
CDR3 protein: CASRAQFGGNQPQHF

D gene: -
clone size: -
V gene: TRBV28
J gene: TRBJ1-2
CDR3 DNA: TGTGCCAGCAGTTTGGGCAGGCACCACTATGGCTACACCTTC
CDR3 protein: CASSLGRHHYGYTF

D gene: -
clone size: -
V gene: TRBV6-1
J gene: TRBJ2-5
CDR3 DNA: TGTGCCAGCAGTACCCAGGAGGGGGGGACCCAGTACTTC
CDR3 protein: CASSTQEGGTQYF

D gene: TRBD1
clone size: -
V gene: TRBV15
J gene: TRBJ2-2
CDR3 DNA: TGTGCCACCAGCAGGACAGGGCGGTCCGGGGAGCTGTTTTTT
CDR3 protein: CATSRTGRSGELFF

D gene: -
clone size: -
V gene: TRBV19
J gene: TRBJ1-1
CDR3 DNA: TGTGCCAGTGGTAAGGGGTTCACTGAAGCTTTCTTT
CDR3 protein: CASGKGFTEAFF

D gene: TRBD2
clone size: -
V gene: TRBV19
J gene: TRBJ2-2
CDR3 DNA: TGTGCCAGTAGTATAGATGTTTTAGGGATTCTAGCGGGGAACACCGGGGAGCTGTTTTTT
CDR3 protein: CASSIDVLGILAGNTGELFF

D gene: -
clone size: -
V gene: TRBV6-5
J gene: TRBJ2-3
CDR3 DNA: TGTGCCAGCAGGGGGCCGGGGCGAAGAGATACGCAGTATTTT
CDR3 protein: CASRGPGRRDTQYF

D gene: TRBD1
clone size: -
V gene: TRBV6-1
J gene: TRBJ2-5
CDR3 DNA: TGTGCCAGCAGCGGGACAGGGGAAGAGACCCAGTACTTC
CDR3 protein: CASSGTGEETQYF

D gene: -
clone size: -
V gene: TRBV28
J gene: TRBJ2-1
CDR3 DNA: TGTGCCAGCAGCGGAAACAATGAGCAGTTCTTC
CDR3 protein: CASSGNNEQFF

D gene: -
clone size: -
V gene: TRBV19
J gene: TRBJ1-2
CDR3 DNA: TGTGCCAGTAGTATCGGGACCCTTGGCTATGGCTACACCTTC
CDR3 protein: CASSIGTLGYGYTF

D gene: -
clone size: once
V gene: TRBV6-6
J gene: TRBJ1-3
CDR3 DNA: TGTGCCAGCACAGGGCTGCTGACTGGAAACACCATATATTTT
CDR3 protein: CASTGLLTGNTIYF

D gene: -
clone size: once
V gene: TRBV19
J gene: TRBJ1-5
CDR3 DNA: TGTGCCAGTAAGTTAGACGGCTTAGGACGATATCAGCCCCAGCATTTT
CDR3 protein: CASKLDGLGRYQPQHF

D gene: -
clone size: -
V gene: TRBV25-1
J gene: TRBJ1-4
CDR3 DNA: TGTGCCATAAACGGGGTAACTAATGAAAAACTGTTTTTT
CDR3 protein: CAINGVTNEKLFF

D gene: -
clone size: -
V gene: TRBV5-4
J gene: TRBJ1-2
CDR3 DNA: TGTGCCAGCAGCTCAGACGGCAACTATGGCTACACCTTC
CDR3 protein: CASSSDGNYGYTF

D gene: -
clone size: -
V gene: TRBV5-1
J gene: TRBJ2-7
CDR3 DNA: TGCGCCAGCAGCCTCACCGCCGGACTCTACGAGCAGTACTTC
CDR3 protein: CASSLTAGLYEQYF

D gene: TRBD2
clone size: -
V gene: TRBV5-1
J gene: TRBJ2-5
CDR3 DNA: TGCGCCAGCAGCAGGAACCTAGCGGGAGGTGTCGAGACCCAGTACTTC
CDR3 protein: CASSRNLAGGVETQYF

D gene: -
clone size: -
V gene: TRBV18
J gene: TRBJ1-4
CDR3 DNA: TGTGCCAGCTCACCCCCCCAAGGACCCTATGAAAAACTGTTTTTT
CDR3 protein: CASSPPQGPYEKLFF

D gene: -
clone size: -
V gene: TRBV10-3
J gene: TRBJ2-1
CDR3 DNA: TGTGCCATCAGGGGGTTTATGGCGGGATTGATGGGTGAGCAGTTCTTC
CDR3 protein: CAIRGFMAGLMGEQFF

D gene: TRBD1
clone size: -
V gene: TRBV9
J gene: TRBJ2-5
CDR3 DNA: TGTGCCAGCAGCGAGGACAGGGGCGGGGAGACCCAGTACTTC
CDR3 protein: CASSEDRGGETQYF

D gene: -
clone size: -
V gene: TRBV7-6
J gene: TRBJ1-3
CDR3 DNA: TGTGCCAGCAGGGACCGCCTGGGAAACACCATATATTTT
CDR3 protein: CASRDRLGNTIYF

D gene: TRBD1
clone size: -
V gene: TRBV15
J gene: TRBJ2-7
CDR3 DNA: TGTGCCACCAGCAGGGGACAGCCTCCCCGCTACGAGCAGTACTTC
CDR3 protein: CATSRGQPPRYEQYF

D gene: TRBD1
clone size: -
V gene: TRBV6-5
J gene: TRBJ1-2
CDR3 DNA: TGTGCCAGCAGTCAGGGACAGGATGGCTACACCTTC
CDR3 protein: CASSQGQDGYTF

D gene: -
clone size: -
V gene: TRBV29-1
J gene: TRBJ1-4
CDR3 DNA: TGCAGCGTGGCAGTAGGGAGCTTTAATGAAAAACTGTTTTTT
CDR3 protein: CSVAVGSFNEKLFF

D gene: -
clone size: -
V gene: TRBV9
J gene: TRBJ2-2
CDR3 DNA: TGTGCCAGCAGCGTTGGCGGAGCGAACACCGGGGAGCTGTTTTTT
CDR3 protein: CASSVGGANTGELFF

D gene: -
clone size: -
V gene: TRBV7-3
J gene: TRBJ2-5
CDR3 DNA: TGTGCCAGCAGCCCTAGGCCCGGCGGAGAGACCCAGTACTTC
CDR3 protein: CASSPRPGGETQYF

D gene: -
clone size: once
V gene: TRBV2
J gene: TRBJ2-2
CDR3 DNA: TGTGCCAGCAGCCCCGGGACAATCACCGGGGAGCTGTTTTTT
CDR3 protein: CASSPGTITGELFF

D gene: -
clone size: -
V gene: TRBV2
J gene: TRBJ1-5
CDR3 DNA: TGTGCCAGCAGTGAGGGGCAGGGCGGCAATCAGCCCCAGCATTTT
CDR3 protein: CASSEGQGGNQPQHF

D gene: TRBD1
clone size: once
V gene: TRBV6-5
J gene: TRBJ1-1
CDR3 DNA: TGTGCCAGCAGTAATCGGGACAGTAACACTGAAGCTTTCTTT
CDR3 protein: CASSNRDSNTEAFF

D gene: TRBD2
clone size: -
V gene: TRBV6-1
J gene: TRBJ2-7
CDR3 DNA: TGTGCCAGCAGGCAACTAGCGGGTCTCTCCTACGAGCAGTACTTC
CDR3 protein: CASRQLAGLSYEQYF

D gene: -
clone size: -
V gene: TRBV28
J gene: TRBJ2-4
CDR3 DNA: TGTGCCAGCAGTTTATCAGACAGCTACAAAAACATTCAGTACTTC
CDR3 protein: CASSLSDSYKNIQYF

D gene: TRBD1
clone size: -
V gene: TRBV19
J gene: TRBJ1-1
CDR3 DNA: TGTGCCAGTAGTATGGGGACAGGGGGTTTTTTGAACACTGAAGCTTTCTTT
CDR3 protein: CASSMGTGGFLNTEAFF

D gene: TRBD1
clone size: -
V gene: TRBV4-1
J gene: TRBJ1-5
CDR3 DNA: TGCGCCAGCAGCCAAGATCTGTCCCAGGGGGGCAATCAGCCCCAGCATTTT
CDR3 protein: CASSQDLSQGGNQPQHF

D gene: -
clone size: -
V gene: TRBV10-2
J gene: TRBJ1-5
CDR3 DNA: TGCGCCAGCAGTGGGGACGTGCATCAGCCCCAGCATTTT
CDR3 protein: CASSGDVHQPQHF

D gene: -
clone size: -
V gene: TRBV6-5
J gene: TRBJ1-3
CDR3 DNA: TGTGCCAGCAAATTAAGGGTTGCTGGAAACACCATATATTTT
CDR3 protein: CASKLRVAGNTIYF

D gene: TRBD1
clone size: once
V gene: TRBV28
J gene: TRBJ2-1
CDR3 DNA: TGTGCCAGCAGTTCGGGACAGGGGAGTGAGCAGTTCTTC
CDR3 protein: CASSSGQGSEQFF

D gene: -
clone size: -
V gene: TRBV27
J gene: TRBJ2-6
CDR3 DNA: TGTGCCAGCAGTTTATCGTCGCCTGGGCTGGGCTCTGGGGCCAACGTCCTGACTTTC
CDR3 protein: CASSLSSPGLGSGANVLTF

D gene: TRBD2
clone size: -
V gene: TRBV7-9
J gene: TRBJ2-1
CDR3 DNA: TGTGCCAGCGCCCGGGGGACTAGCGGGATCAATGAGCAGTTCTTC
CDR3 protein: CASARGTSGINEQFF

D gene: -
clone size: -
V gene: TRBV27
J gene: TRBJ2-1
CDR3 DNA: TGTGCCAGCAGTTTAGCCCTAGCTGTCGGTGAGCAGTTCTTC
CDR3 protein: CASSLALAVGEQFF

D gene: TRBD1
clone size: -
V gene: TRBV10-1
J gene: TRBJ1-5
CDR3 DNA: TGCGCCAGCAGTGAGACAGGGGCCAATCAGCCCCAGCATTTT
CDR3 protein: CASSETGANQPQHF

D gene: -
clone size: -
V gene: TRBV28
J gene: TRBJ1-1
CDR3 DNA: TGTGCCAGCCATCAGGTTGAGGGCACTGAAGCTTTCTTT
CDR3 protein: CASHQVEGTEAFF

D gene: TRBD2
clone size: once
V gene: TRBV29-1
J gene: TRBJ2-1
CDR3 DNA: TGCAGCGTTCCGAAGACTAGCGGGACCTACAATGAGCAGTTCTTC
CDR3 protein: CSVPKTSGTYNEQFF